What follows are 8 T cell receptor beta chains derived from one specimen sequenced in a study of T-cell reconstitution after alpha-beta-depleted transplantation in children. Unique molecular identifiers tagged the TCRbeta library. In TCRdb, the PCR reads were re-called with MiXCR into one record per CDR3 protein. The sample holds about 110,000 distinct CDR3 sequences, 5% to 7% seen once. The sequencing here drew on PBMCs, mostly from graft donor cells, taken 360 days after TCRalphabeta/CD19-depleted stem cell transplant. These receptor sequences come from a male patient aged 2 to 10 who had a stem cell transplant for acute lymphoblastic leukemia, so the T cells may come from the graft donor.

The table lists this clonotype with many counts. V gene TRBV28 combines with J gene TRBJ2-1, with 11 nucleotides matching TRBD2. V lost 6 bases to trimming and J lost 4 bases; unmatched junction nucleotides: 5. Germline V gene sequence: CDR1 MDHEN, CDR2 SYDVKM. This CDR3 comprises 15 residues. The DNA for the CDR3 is TGTGCCAGCAGCTTCACTAGCGGGAGTTACAATGAGCAGTTCTTC. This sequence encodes CASSFTSGSYNEQFF.

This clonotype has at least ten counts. The CDR3 protein is CASSLALGSVSYNEQFF. The CDR3 coding sequence is TGTGCCAGCAGTTTAGCGCTTGGGTCGGTTTCCTACAATGAGCAGTTCTTC. The chain recombines TRBV12-3 or TRBV12-4 with TRBJ2-1; D gene uncertain. CDR3 length: 17 amino acids. Trimming removed 0 bases at V and 1 base at J, with 13 bases between.

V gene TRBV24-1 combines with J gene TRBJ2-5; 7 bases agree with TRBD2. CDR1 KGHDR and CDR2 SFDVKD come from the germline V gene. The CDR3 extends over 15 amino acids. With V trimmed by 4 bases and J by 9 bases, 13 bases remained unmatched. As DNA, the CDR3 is TGTGCCACCAGTGAAGCGGGGAGTTTAGGCGGAGCCCAGTACTTC. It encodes CATSEAGSLGGAQYF.

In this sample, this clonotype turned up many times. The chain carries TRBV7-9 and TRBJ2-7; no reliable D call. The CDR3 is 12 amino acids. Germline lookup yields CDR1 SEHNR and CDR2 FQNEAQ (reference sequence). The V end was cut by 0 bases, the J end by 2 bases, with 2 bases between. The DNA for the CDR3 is TGTGCCAGCAGCTTAGCCACCTACGAGCAGTACTTC. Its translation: CASSLATYEQYF.

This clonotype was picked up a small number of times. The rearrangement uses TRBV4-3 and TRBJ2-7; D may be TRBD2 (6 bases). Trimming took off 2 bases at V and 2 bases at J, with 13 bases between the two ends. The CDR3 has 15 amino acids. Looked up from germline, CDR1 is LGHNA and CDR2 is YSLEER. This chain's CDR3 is CASSQSLGGPYEQYF. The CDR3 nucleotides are TGCGCCAGCAGCCAATCCCTGGGGGGTCCCTACGAGCAGTACTTC.

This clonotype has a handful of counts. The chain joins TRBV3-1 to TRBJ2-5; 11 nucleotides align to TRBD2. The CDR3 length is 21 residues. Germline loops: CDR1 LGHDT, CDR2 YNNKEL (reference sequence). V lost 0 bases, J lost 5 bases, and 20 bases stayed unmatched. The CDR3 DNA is TGTGCCAGCAGCCAAGATGCTACTAGCGGGGGCCCTGCGCCCTATCAGGAGACCCAGTACTTC. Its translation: CASSQDATSGGPAPYQETQYF.

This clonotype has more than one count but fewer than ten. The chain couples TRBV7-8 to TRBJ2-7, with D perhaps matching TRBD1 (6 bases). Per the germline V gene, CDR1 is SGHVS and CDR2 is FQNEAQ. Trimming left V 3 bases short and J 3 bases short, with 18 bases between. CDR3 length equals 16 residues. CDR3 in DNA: TGTGCCAGCAGCTTCGGGCTCCCTAGGGGGAACTACGAGCAGTACTTC. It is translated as CASSFGLPRGNYEQYF.

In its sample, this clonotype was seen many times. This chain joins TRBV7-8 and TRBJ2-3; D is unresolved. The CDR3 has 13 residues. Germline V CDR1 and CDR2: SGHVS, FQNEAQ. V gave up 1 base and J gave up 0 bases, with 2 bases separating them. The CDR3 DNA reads TGTGCCAGCAGCTTAGGTAGCACAGATACGCAGTATTTT. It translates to CASSLGSTDTQYF.